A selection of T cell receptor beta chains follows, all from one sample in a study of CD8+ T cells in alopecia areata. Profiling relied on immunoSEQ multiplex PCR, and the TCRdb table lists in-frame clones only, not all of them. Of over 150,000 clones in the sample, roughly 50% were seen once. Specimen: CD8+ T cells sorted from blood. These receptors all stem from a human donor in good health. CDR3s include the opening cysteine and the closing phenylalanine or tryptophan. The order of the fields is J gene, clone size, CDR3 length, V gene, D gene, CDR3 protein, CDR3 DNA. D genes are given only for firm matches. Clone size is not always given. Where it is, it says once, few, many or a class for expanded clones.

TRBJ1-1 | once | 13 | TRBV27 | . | CASASGGKAEAFF | TGTGCCAGCGCTAGCGGAGGTAAGGCTGAAGCTTTCTTT
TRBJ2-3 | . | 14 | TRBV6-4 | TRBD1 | CASSEGTGADTQYF | TGTGCCAGCAGTGAGGGGACAGGGGCAGATACGCAGTATTTT
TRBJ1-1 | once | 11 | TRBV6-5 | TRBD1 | CASSSTGDAFF | TGTGCCAGCAGTTCTACAGGGGATGCTTTCTTT
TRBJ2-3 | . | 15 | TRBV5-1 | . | CASSSGTWVSDTQYF | TGCGCCAGCAGCTCCGGGACTTGGGTTTCAGATACGCAGTATTTT
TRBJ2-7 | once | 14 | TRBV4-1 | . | CASSQVAGSYEQYF | TGCGCCAGCAGCCAAGTTGCAGGGTCCTACGAGCAGTACTTC
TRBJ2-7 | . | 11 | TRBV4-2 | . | CASSLTSEQYF | TGTGCCAGCAGCTTGACATCCGAGCAGTACTTC
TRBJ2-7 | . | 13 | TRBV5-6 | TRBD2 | CASSLAGSREQYF | TGTGCCAGCAGCTTAGCGGGGAGCCGCGAGCAGTACTTC
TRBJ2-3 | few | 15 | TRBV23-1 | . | CASSHPVEGTDTQYF | TGCGCCAGCAGTCACCCCGTGGAGGGCACAGATACGCAGTATTTT
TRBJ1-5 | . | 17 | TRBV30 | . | CAWSVYRDQGPNQPQHF | TGTGCCTGGAGTGTTTATCGGGACCAAGGTCCTAATCAGCCCCAGCATTTT
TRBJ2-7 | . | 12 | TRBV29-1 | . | CSVEVGTYEQYF | TGCAGCGTTGAAGTCGGCACCTACGAGCAGTACTTC
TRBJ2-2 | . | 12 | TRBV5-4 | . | CASSLNTGELFF | TGTGCCAGCAGCTTGAACACCGGGGAGCTGTTTTTT
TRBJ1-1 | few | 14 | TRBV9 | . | CASSVASLDTEAFF | TGTGCCAGCAGCGTAGCCTCGCTGGACACTGAAGCTTTCTTT
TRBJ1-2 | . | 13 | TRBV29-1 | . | CSVEGAENYGYTF | TGCAGCGTTGAAGGGGCGGAAAACTATGGCTACACCTTC
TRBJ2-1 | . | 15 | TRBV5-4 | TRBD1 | CASSSSGQGDNEQFF | TGTGCCAGCAGCTCCTCGGGACAGGGGGACAATGAGCAGTTCTTC
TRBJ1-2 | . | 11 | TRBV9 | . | CASSGLGSYTF | TGTGCCAGCAGCGGACTGGGAAGCTACACCTTC
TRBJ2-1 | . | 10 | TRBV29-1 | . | CSVGHHEQFF | TGCAGCGTTGGTCACCATGAGCAGTTCTTC
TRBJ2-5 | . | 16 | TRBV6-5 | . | CASSYLGGPHQETQYF | TGTGCCAGCAGTTACCTCGGGGGGCCGCACCAAGAGACCCAGTACTTC
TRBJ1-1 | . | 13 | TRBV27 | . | CASSFGTAAEAFF | TGTGCCAGCAGTTTTGGTACAGCCGCTGAAGCTTTCTTT
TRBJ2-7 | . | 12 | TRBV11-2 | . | CASSFPSYEQYF | TGTGCCAGCAGCTTCCCCTCCTACGAGCAGTACTTC
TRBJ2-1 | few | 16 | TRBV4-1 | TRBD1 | CASRDSGTDPYNEQFF | TGCGCCAGCAGGGATTCCGGGACAGACCCCTACAATGAGCAGTTCTTC
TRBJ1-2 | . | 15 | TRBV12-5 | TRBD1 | CASGSRTGEGYGYTF | TGTGCTAGTGGTTCCAGGACAGGGGAAGGATATGGCTACACCTTC
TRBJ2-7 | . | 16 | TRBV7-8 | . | CASSFTTGTPSYEQYF | TGTGCCAGCAGCTTCACGACCGGGACTCCTTCCTACGAGCAGTACTTC
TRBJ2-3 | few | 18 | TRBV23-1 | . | CATPRGTSAGATTDTQYF | TGCGCCACCCCAAGGGGAACGAGTGCGGGGGCGACCACAGATACGCAGTATTTT
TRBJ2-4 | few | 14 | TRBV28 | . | CASMGTGAENIQYF | TGTGCCAGCATGGGTACGGGGGCAGAAAACATTCAGTACTTC
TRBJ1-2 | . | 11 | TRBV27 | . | CATRDSAGYTF | TGTGCCACCAGGGACTCGGCTGGCTACACCTTC
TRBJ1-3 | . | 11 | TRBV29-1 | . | CSVDSGNTIYF | TGCAGCGTTGATTCGGGAAACACCATATATTTT
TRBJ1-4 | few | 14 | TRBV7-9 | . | CASSLGEGHEKLFF | TGTGCCAGCAGCTTAGGCGAGGGGCATGAAAAACTGTTTTTT
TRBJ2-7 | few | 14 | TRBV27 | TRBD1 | CASSLGQGANEQYF | TGTGCCAGCAGTCTCGGGCAGGGGGCCAACGAGCAGTACTTC
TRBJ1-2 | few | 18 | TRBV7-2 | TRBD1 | CASTPPGQGSTRFYGYTF | TGTGCCAGCACCCCTCCGGGACAGGGGTCCACACGCTTCTATGGCTACACCTTC
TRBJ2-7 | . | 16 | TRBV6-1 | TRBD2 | CASSEARGGALYEQYF | TGTGCCAGCAGTGAAGCCCGCGGGGGGGCACTCTACGAGCAGTACTTC